Each of the 5 T cell receptor beta chains below was sequenced from the same sample in a study of T cells in Graves' hyperthyroidism and ophthalmopathy. RNA transcripts were the template for amplifying TCR beta CDR3 regions. TCR CDR3 underwent first-round RT-PCR with the HTBI primer set. TCRdb reanalysed the multiplex PCR reads using MiXCR and keeps one entry per CDR3 protein. In the table there are fewer than 450,000 distinct CDR3 sequences, roughly a sixth of which are singletons. Sequenced material: blood. The receptors here all came from a woman between 25 and 40 years old with Graves' hyperthyroidism that later progressed to Graves' ophthalmopathy.

In its sample, this clonotype was seen many times. The chain employs TRBV10-3 and TRBJ2-1; TRBD1 aligns across 11 bases. V lost 2 bases to trimming and J lost 6 bases; unmatched junction nucleotides: 6. Germline lookup yields CDR1 ENHRY and CDR2 SYGVKD. CDR3 length equals 16 residues. For the CDR3, the DNA is TGTGCCATCAGTGAGCCGGGACAGGGGGATGTCAATGAGCAGTTCTTC. Residues: CAISEPGQGDVNEQFF.

This clonotype was detected ten times or more. The chain couples TRBV11-2 to TRBJ1-6; a possible D gene is TRBD1 (5 bases). Germline V lookup: CDR1 SGHAT, CDR2 FQNNGV. V was shortened by 5 bases and J by 0 bases, with 11 bases between the two germline ends. The CDR3 runs to 16 residues. The CDR3 here is CASSRRQSSYNSPLHF. CDR3 coding DNA: TGTGCCAGCAGCCGTCGACAGAGCTCCTATAATTCACCCCTCCACTTT.

There are many counts of this clonotype. This rearrangement joins TRBV6-6 to TRBJ1-4, with D unresolved. From germline, CDR1 is MNHNY and CDR2 SVGAGI (reference sequence). Between the trimmed V and J ends, which lost 2 bases and 5 bases, there was a span of 12 bases. CDR3 length: 15 residues. CDR3 sequence (DNA): TGTGCCAGCAGTTACCAGAAAGGCTCGAATGAAAAACTGTTTTTT. Translation: CASSYQKGSNEKLFF.

This clonotype was recorded many times. The chain uses TRBV6-2 or TRBV6-3 and TRBJ2-1; the D is unclear. V lost 5 bases and J lost 10, with 12 bases in between. This CDR3 spans 12 amino acids. The germline CDR1 and CDR2 sequences are MNHEY and SVGEGT. CDR3 residues: CASSRAPGEQFF. The DNA for the CDR3 is TGTGCCAGCAGTAGGGCCCCCGGAGAGCAGTTCTTC.

This clonotype has only a few counts. The chain combines TRBV5-4 with TRBJ1-2; 11 bases are shared with TRBD1. V shed 4 bases and J 7 bases; nucleotides not matched to a gene: 9. The CDR3 has 15 amino acids. CDR1 is SGHNT, CDR2 YYREEE, per germline (reference sequence). CDR3 protein: CASSPGQGAAGGYTF. DNA for the CDR3: TGTGCCAGCAGCCCTGGACAGGGGGCAGCGGGTGGCTACACCTTC.